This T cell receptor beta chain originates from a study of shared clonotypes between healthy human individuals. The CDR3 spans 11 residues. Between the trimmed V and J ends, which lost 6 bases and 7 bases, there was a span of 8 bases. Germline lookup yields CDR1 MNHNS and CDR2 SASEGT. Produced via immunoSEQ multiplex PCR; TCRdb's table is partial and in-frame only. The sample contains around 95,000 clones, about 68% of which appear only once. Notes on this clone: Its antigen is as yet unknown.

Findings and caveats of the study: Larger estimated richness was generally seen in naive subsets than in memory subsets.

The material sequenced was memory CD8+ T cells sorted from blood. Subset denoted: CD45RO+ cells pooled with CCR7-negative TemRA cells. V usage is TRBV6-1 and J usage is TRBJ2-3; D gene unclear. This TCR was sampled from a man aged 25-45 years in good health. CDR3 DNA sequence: TGTGCCAGCAGCGTCTTCTATACGCAGTATTTT. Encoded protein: CASSVFYTQYF.